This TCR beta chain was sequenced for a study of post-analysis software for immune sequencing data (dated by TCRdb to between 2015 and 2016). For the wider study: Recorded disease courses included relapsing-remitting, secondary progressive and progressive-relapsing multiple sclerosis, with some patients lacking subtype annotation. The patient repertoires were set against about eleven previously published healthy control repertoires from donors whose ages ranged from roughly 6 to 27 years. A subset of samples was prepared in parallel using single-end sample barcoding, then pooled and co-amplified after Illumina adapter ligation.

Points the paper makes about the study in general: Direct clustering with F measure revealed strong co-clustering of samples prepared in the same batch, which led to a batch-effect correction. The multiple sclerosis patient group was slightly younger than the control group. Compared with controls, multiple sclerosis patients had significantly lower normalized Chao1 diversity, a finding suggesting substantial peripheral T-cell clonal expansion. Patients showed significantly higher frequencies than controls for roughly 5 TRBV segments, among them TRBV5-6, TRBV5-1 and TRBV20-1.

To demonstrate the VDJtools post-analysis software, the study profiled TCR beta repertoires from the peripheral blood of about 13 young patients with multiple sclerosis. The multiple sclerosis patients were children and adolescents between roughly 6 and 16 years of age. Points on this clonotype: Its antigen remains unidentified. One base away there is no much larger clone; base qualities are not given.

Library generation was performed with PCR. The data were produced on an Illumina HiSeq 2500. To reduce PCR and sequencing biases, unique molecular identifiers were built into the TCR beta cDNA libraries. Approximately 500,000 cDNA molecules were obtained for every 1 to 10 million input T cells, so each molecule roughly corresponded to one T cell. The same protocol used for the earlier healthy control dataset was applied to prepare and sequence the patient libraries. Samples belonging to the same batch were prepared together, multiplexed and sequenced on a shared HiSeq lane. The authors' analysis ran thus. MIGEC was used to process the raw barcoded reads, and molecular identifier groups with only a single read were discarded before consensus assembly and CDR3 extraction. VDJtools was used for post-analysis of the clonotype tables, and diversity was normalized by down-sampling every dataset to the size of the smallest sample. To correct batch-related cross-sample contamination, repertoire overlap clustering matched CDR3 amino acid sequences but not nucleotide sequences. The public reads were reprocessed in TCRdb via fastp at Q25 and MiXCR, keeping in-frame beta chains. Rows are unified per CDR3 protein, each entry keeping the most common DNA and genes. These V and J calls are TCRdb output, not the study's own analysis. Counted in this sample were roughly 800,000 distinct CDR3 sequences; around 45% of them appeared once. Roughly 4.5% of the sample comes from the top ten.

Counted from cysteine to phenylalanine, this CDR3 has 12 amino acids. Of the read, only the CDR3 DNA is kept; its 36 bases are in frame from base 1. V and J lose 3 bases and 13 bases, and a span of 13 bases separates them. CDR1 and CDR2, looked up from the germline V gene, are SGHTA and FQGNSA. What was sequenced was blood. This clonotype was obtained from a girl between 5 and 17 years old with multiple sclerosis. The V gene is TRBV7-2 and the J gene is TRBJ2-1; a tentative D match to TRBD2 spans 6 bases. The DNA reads TGTGCCAGCAGCTTTACGGGGGAACTACAGTTCTTC. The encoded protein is CASSFTGELQFF.